This entry lists 20 T cell receptor beta chains sequenced from one sample in a study of cytomegalovirus exposure and HLA in healthy donors. Primers: 60 Vbeta forward and 13 Jbeta reverse. Here immunoSEQ multiplex PCR was the method, and the copy in TCRdb shows in-frame clones only, minus some. Of 180,000 or so clones listed, roughly 8.7% were seen once; the top ten hold over 1%. The sequencing sample was made of PBMCs. All receptors come from a woman aged 25 to 39 in good health and CMV-seropositive.

This chain connects TRBV4-1 to TRBJ2-5, with D maybe TRBD2 (7 bases). Germline V gene data show CDR1 as MGHRA and CDR2 as YSYEKL. V was trimmed by 1 base and J by 2 bases, leaving 17 bases between them. This CDR3 spans 17 amino acids. CDR3 sequence: CASSQGPLGGLQETQYF. The CDR3 bases are TGCGCCAGCAGCCAAGGACCACTAGGGGGACTACAAGAGACCCAGTACTTC.

This clone was found a few times. The chain links TRBV4-1 to TRBJ2-1; TRBD2 agrees at 7 bases. V lost 2 bases and J lost 8; bases outside the gene matches: 18. Germline CDR1 MGHRA, CDR2 YSYEKL. This CDR3 comprises 18 residues. The CDR3 nucleotides are TGCGCCAGCAGCCAAACCCCCATGCGGGAGAGCCTTGCGGATGAGCAGTTCTTC. As protein: CASSQTPMRESLADEQFF.

This clone was counted only a few times. The chain recombines TRBV30 with TRBJ2-7; TRBD1 agrees at 9 bases. J lost 3 bases, V lost 4 bases, and 4 bases had no gene match. Germline-derived CDR1 and CDR2 are GTSNPN and SVGIG (reference sequence). The CDR3 is made up of 13 amino acids. The CDR3 DNA follows: TGTGCCTGGAAGGGACAGGGATTCTACGAGCAGTACTTC. It codes for CAWKGQGFYEQYF.

This clone was found a few times. The V gene is TRBV5-4, the J gene TRBJ2-7, with D maybe TRBD2 (6 bases). With 4 bases removed from V and 4 bases from J, the gap between germline ends came to 12 bases. The CDR3 runs to 13 residues. Germline values: CDR1 SGHNT, CDR2 YYREEE (reference sequence). The CDR3 sequence is CASSGTPEYEQYF. CDR3 DNA: TGTGCCAGCAGCGGGACTCCCGAATACGAGCAGTACTTC.

This clone was seen more than once but under ten times. The CDR3 is CAWNPGTGGANYGYTF. The CDR3, as DNA: TGTGCCTGGAACCCCGGGACAGGGGGCGCAAACTATGGCTACACCTTC. This chain links TRBV30 with TRBJ1-2, with 12 nucleotides matching TRBD1. Germline CDR1 and CDR2: GTSNPN and SVGIG (reference sequence). The CDR3 runs to 16 residues. V gave up 4 bases and J gave up 2 bases; unmatched junction bases: 8.

A few counts support this clone. CDR3 in DNA: TGTGCCAGCAGCGCCCCCGGGACAGGGTTGAACACTGAAGCTTTCTTT. It specifies CASSAPGTGLNTEAFF. The chain links TRBV9 to TRBJ1-1; TRBD1 matches 9 bases. V was clipped by 3 bases and J by 0 bases; unmatched bases: 6. Germline CDR1 reads SGDLS; CDR2 reads YYNGEE. The length of the CDR3 is 16 residues.

This clone has only a few counts. The chain carries TRBV6-4 and TRBJ1-2; the match to TRBD1 covers 7 bases. The CDR3 extends over 15 amino acids. The germline V gene encodes CDR1 MRHNA and CDR2 SNTAGT. With 7 bases clipped from V and 4 bases from J, the junction kept 12 bases outside the gene matches. For the CDR3, the DNA is TGTGCCAGCACCCAGACAGGGAGCGGGCGCTATGGCTACACCTTC. The encoded protein is CASTQTGSGRYGYTF.

This clone appeared a few times. The rearrangement links TRBV2 to TRBJ1-2, with 7 bases fitting TRBD1. The CDR3 is 15 amino acids. CDR1 is SNHLY, CDR2 FYNNEI, per germline. V trimming: 3 bases; J trimming: 4 bases; junction bases outside the gene matches: 8. The CDR3: CASSERQGTTYGYTF. The CDR3 nucleotides are TGTGCCAGCAGTGAGAGACAGGGTACGACCTATGGCTACACCTTC. Filled out from reference TRBV2 and TRBJ1-2, the complete variable domain reads EPEVTQTPSHQVTQMGQEVILRCVPISNHLYFYWYRQILGQKVEFLVSFYNNEISEKSEIFDDQFSVERPDGSNFTLKIRSTKLEDSAMYFCASSERQGTTYGYTFGSGTRLTVV.

The rearrangement links TRBV10-2 to TRBJ2-7; TRBD2 matches at 7 bases. CDR3 length: 15 residues. After removal of 7 bases from V and 5 bases from J, the junction contained 14 bases not matched to a gene. Germline V gene data show CDR1 as WSHSY and CDR2 as SAAADI. CDR3 bases: TGCGCCAGCAATCCTAGCGGCGGTCTACGGCACGAGCAGTACTTC. It yields the protein CASNPSGGLRHEQYF.

The V and J genes are TRBV9 and TRBJ1-1; 8 nucleotides align to TRBD1. In germline, CDR1 is SGDLS, CDR2 YYNGEE. This CDR3 region has 15 residues. The ends lost 4 bases at V and 4 bases at J; junction bases unmatched: 9. CDR3 region: CASSLSGGAGTEAFF. The CDR3 DNA reads as TGTGCCAGCAGCCTTTCAGGGGGCGCGGGCACTGAAGCTTTCTTT.

This clone was seen only a few times. The chain links TRBV15 to TRBJ2-1; 7 bases are shared with TRBD2. Germline V gene data show CDR1 as LNHNV and CDR2 as YYDKDF (reference sequence). This CDR3 spans 13 amino acids. V lost 7 bases and J lost 7; bases outside the gene matches: 7. CDR3 DNA: TGTGCCACCACTTTGATGGGGGGGAATGAGCAGTTCTTC. Translating gives CATTLMGGNEQFF.

This chain uses TRBV2 with TRBJ2-1; tentative D call: TRBD2 (5 bases). Germline V CDR1 and CDR2: SNHLY, FYNNEI. The V end was cut by 4 bases, the J end by 5 bases, with 27 bases between. The CDR3 length is 19 residues. The chain's CDR3 is CASSGRRSGAVWLDNEQFF. In nucleotides, the CDR3 is TGTGCCAGCAGTGGGAGGAGGTCAGGAGCGGTCTGGCTGGACAATGAGCAGTTCTTC.

This clone was recorded a few times. The chain employs TRBV19 and TRBJ2-7, with 12 positions matching TRBD1. CDR1 is LNHDA and CDR2 is SQIVND in the germline V gene (reference sequence). V shed 4 bases, J shed 5 bases, and the junction held 6 bases outside the gene matches. The CDR3 contains 15 residues. The CDR3 reads CASSKRGTGGHEQYF. CDR3 sequence (DNA): TGTGCCAGTAGTAAGAGGGGGACAGGGGGCCACGAGCAGTACTTC.

This clone was found a few times. The chain uses TRBV6-6 and TRBJ2-1; 8 bases agree with TRBD2. The CDR3 extends over 16 amino acids. CDR1 is MNHNY and CDR2 is SVGAGI in the germline V gene (reference sequence). J lost 1 base, V lost 2 bases, and 4 bases had no gene match. The CDR3 here is CASSYGVAGSYNEQFF. As DNA, the CDR3 is TGTGCCAGCAGTTACGGGGTAGCGGGATCCTACAATGAGCAGTTCTTC.

This clone came up a few times. The chain employs TRBV25-1 and TRBJ1-4; 8 nucleotides line up with TRBD1. Germline loops: CDR1 MGHDK, CDR2 SYGVNS. The junction had 2 bases not matched to a gene; V was cut back by 5 bases and J by 12 bases. CDR3 length: 11 residues. For the CDR3, the DNA is TGTGCCAGCAGTAAGACAGGGGAACTGTTTTTT. Its translation is CASSKTGELFF.

This clone was counted a few times. J is TRBJ2-7 and V is TRBV27, with D perhaps TRBD2 (5 bases). The CDR3 contains 12 residues. Germline assignment: CDR1 MNHEY and CDR2 SMNVEV (reference sequence). V lost 5 bases and J 6 bases, leaving 11 bases between the germline ends. CDR3 nucleotide sequence: TGTGCCAGCAGTCCCGGACTTCGCGAGCAGTACTTC. Translated, it gives CASSPGLREQYF.

The chain employs TRBV5-3 and TRBJ2-7; maybe TRBD2 (6 bases). TRBV5-3 is designated an ORF whose function remains uncertain. This CDR3 has 14 amino acids. V lost 0 bases and J lost 4, with 11 bases in between. The CDR3 is CARSLGLAFYEQYF. CDR3 in DNA: TGTGCCAGAAGCTTGGGGCTAGCGTTTTACGAGCAGTACTTC.

V and J are TRBV11-3 and TRBJ2-1; D gene uncertain. The CDR3 has 14 amino acids. Germline V gene data show CDR1 as SGHNT and CDR2 as YENEEA. V was cut by 1 base and J by 6 bases, with 10 bases left in between. Written as DNA, the CDR3 is TGTGCCAGCAGCTTAGGGGCAGCCAGCAATGAGCAGTTCTTC. Translation gives CASSLGAASNEQFF. Variable domain in full (rest from reference TRBV11-3 and TRBJ2-1): EAGVVQSPRYKIIEKKQPVAFWCNPISGHNTLYWYLQNLGQGPELLIRYENEEAVDDSQLPKDRFSAERLKGVDSTLKIQPAELGDSAVYLCASSLGAASNEQFFGPGTRLTVL.

The chain is built from TRBV19 and TRBJ1-3, with D perhaps matching TRBD1 (5 bases). CDR3 length: 15 amino acids. V lost 3 bases, J lost 2 bases, and 11 bases lay in between. Germline assignment: CDR1 LNHDA and CDR2 SQIVND (reference sequence). CDR3 sequence reads: CASSIVGGAGNTIYF. The CDR3 DNA reads as TGTGCCAGTAGTATCGTCGGGGGAGCTGGAAACACCATATATTTT.

This clone was picked up a small number of times. The V gene is TRBV5-1, the J gene TRBJ1-2, with D perhaps matching TRBD1 (6 bases). CDR3 size: 17 residues. The germline V and J ends were trimmed by 0 bases and 2 bases, with 17 bases remaining between them. The germline CDR1 and CDR2 sequences are SGHRS and YFSETQ. The CDR3 region has the DNA TGCGCCAGCAGCTTGGCCGTTGACAGGCACGGCAACTATGGCTACACCTTC. Translated: CASSLAVDRHGNYGYTF.